Detailed here is one T cell receptor beta chain. This clonotype showed up many times. The antigen it recognizes is unknown. Per-base quality was not reported, and no clone a single base away is much larger than it. The library came from multiplex PCR. TCRdb names Illumina HiSeq 4000 as the instrument used. iRepertoire HTBI primers and Arm-PCR amplification of CDR3 regions were used to construct TCR beta libraries. Before sequencing, the PCR products underwent gel purification. On the study's bioinformatics: Gene usage analysis of CDR3 amino acid clonotypes used the approximately 62 TRBV and 14 to 15 TRBJ segments found across samples. COPE and FqMerger were used to merge filtered high-quality paired reads into contigs. BLAST was used to align contigs to IMGT TRBV, TRBD and TRBJ reference genes, and CDR3 was defined according to IMGT. Highly expanded clones were defined as clonotypes with a frequency above 0.1%. Shannon entropy served as the measure of repertoire diversity, while the Gini coefficient captured V-J evenness. A clonotype was considered public if more than one individual shared it. Starting from the raw public reads, TCRdb applied fastp trimming at Q25, assembled clones with MiXCR and retained in-frame beta chains. Every CDR3 protein is listed once, alongside the most common genes and DNA of its rows. The V and J calls shown here were made by TCRdb, not taken from the authors' results. Within this sample are about 500,000 distinct CDR3 sequences, with about 12% of them counted one time only. The top ten clones comprise 7.5% to 9% of the sample.

Taken with the paper, the label for time point translates to: newly diagnosed GD, antithyroid drugs for less than 3 months. For both TCR sequencing and RNA sequencing, RNA was extracted from PBMCs using TRIzol. The diagnosis of Graves' disease followed American Thyroid Association guidelines. The patients came from an endocrinology department in Xi'an, China. Each patient gave approximately 9 milliliters of peripheral blood, collected in an EDTA anticoagulant tube. Ficoll Paque Plus density gradient separation was used to isolate PBMCs, and no further T cell sorting was done. RNA quality was checked with an Agilent 2100 Bioanalyzer and agarose gel, and concentration with a NanoDrop 2000. This sample was taken from a study of regulatory T cells in long-lasting Graves disease (dated by TCRdb to the early 2020s). Context from the whole study: Patients with newly diagnosed Graves' disease had been on antithyroid drugs for under 3 months. Patients with persistent Graves' disease were compared with patients with newly diagnosed Graves' disease using TCR sequencing and RNA sequencing of peripheral blood. The study was conducted in China and was registered as a clinical trial. A total of 33 samples underwent TCR sequencing, from around 13 patients with persistent Graves' disease and 20 or so patients with newly diagnosed Graves' disease. Overall study results and their limits: Sequencing and analysis were restricted to the TCR beta chain. The small sample size was acknowledged by the authors as a limitation that may reduce accuracy. A larger number of public clonotypes was shared among persistent patients (over 2,500) than among newly diagnosed patients (around 870). Compared with newly diagnosed patients, persistent Graves' disease patients had lower TCR Shannon entropy and fewer highly expanded clones, which suggests clonal expansion. The study examined only peripheral blood because the primary lesion, thyroid tissue, could not be accessed. TRBV28, TRBJ1-2 and TRBJ2-5 were preferentially used in persistent disease, while TRBV20-1 and TRBJ2-1 were favored in newly diagnosed disease.

In the germline V gene, CDR1 corresponds to SNHLY and CDR2 to FYNNEI. V and J are truncated by 8 bases and 7 bases respectively, leaving an intervening sequence of 9 bases. From the cysteine up to the phenylalanine, the CDR3 has a length of 11 residues. Of the read, only the CDR3 DNA is kept; its 33 bases are in frame from base 1. The same sample was also used in a study of T cells in Graves' hyperthyroidism and ophthalmopathy. From that second study: Graves' hyperthyroidism was defined as stable when no progression to ophthalmopathy occurred over 18 months of follow-up. Hyperthyroidism patients were aged 18 to 65 years and newly diagnosed, with disease duration of less than 2 months. The study excluded patients with uncontrolled infections, other autoimmune diseases, pregnancy or lactation. Diagnoses relied on clinical symptoms, serum thyroxine and TRAb, thyroid ultrasound and orbital computed tomography. For the first round of RT-PCR on the TCR CDR3, the HTBI primer set was used together with the Qiagen OneStep RT-PCR kit. Most expanded thyroid clonotypes (frequency above 0.001) were also found in blood, which suggests that blood repertoires may mirror thyroid immune responses. In cross-validation, a model built on a 13 V-J signature told ophthalmopathy apart from stable hyperthyroidism with less than 90% sensitivity and roughly 83% specificity, and in testing the same model reached 80%/75%. During validation, the model predicted progression to ophthalmopathy a median of approximately six months ahead of onset, with around 65% sensitivity and around 73% specificity. To identify TCR V-J signatures that set the groups apart, the researchers used a discovery cohort of about a hundred patients, made up of 40 to 45 with Graves' ophthalmopathy and about 60 with stable Graves' hyperthyroidism. Prospective prediction of ophthalmopathy was tested in an independent validation cohort consisting of 18 to 20 hyperthyroidism patients and approximately 16 patients who later progressed to ophthalmopathy. The approximately 90 discovery patients were divided at random into training and test sets in a 7:3 ratio. In addition, the study compared T-cell repertoires in thyroid tissue and in blood from about 6 Graves' hyperthyroidism patients. Once sampling was done, hyperthyroidism patients were given methimazole at a starting dose of 30 mg daily, whereas ophthalmopathy patients were given high-dose intravenous methylprednisolone. The libraries were constructed in a second round of multiplex PCR and then size-selected and purified. Libraries were sequenced paired-end with 100 bp reads on an Illumina HiSeq2000. SOAPnuke was used to process the raw data, throwing out any read that contained adapters or uncalled bases, had a mean Phred below 15, or lacked an exact constant-primer or identifier match. COPE v1.2.5 was used to merge high-quality paired reads, and clonotypes were defined as unique nucleotide sequences. Clonotypes were aligned to IMGT TRBV, TRBD and TRBJ reference segments using MiTCR v1.1. Analysis was restricted to V-J combinations with a frequency above 0.0001, which covered about 99% of repertoires. The TCS score was defined as F50 (clonal expansion) divided by E x V (chaos), with BLOSUM62-based TCRdist calculated between CDR3 peptides within each V-J. Welch's t-statistics and random forest reduced approximately 520 V-J features to some 14, which were used in a naive Bayes classifier (R e1071). No statistical method was used to fix the sample size in advance, and group allocation was not hidden from the investigators. TCR Vbeta CDR3 sequencing of approximately 140 peripheral blood samples (more than 40 ophthalmopathy, 75 hyperthyroidism and around 17 progressor patients) is reported in the paper.

This specimen was peripheral blood mononuclear cells (PBMCs), taken at new diagnosis, from a patient treated with antithyroid drugs. This sequence was found in a woman in her thirties with Graves disease. Donor details come from another sample of the same person, matched by shared clones. The V and J segments used are TRBV2 and TRBJ1-5; no D gene is confidently identified. The CDR3 reads CASGQGQPQHF. The DNA is as follows: TGTGCCAGCGGGCAAGGGCAGCCCCAGCATTTT.